What follows are 29 T cell receptor beta chains derived from one specimen sequenced in a study of shared clonotypes between healthy human individuals. Here immunoSEQ multiplex PCR was the method, and the copy in TCRdb shows in-frame clones only, minus some. Of about 120,000 clones in the sample, 55% to 80% are singletons; the top ten hold 20% to 25%. Sequenced input: memory CD8+ T cells sorted from blood. Subset denoted: CD45RO+ cells pooled with CCR7-negative TemRA cells. The receptors originated from a woman aged 25 to 39 in good health.

The V call is TRBV6-5, the J call TRBJ2-7; 9 nucleotides align to TRBD2. The junction had 10 bases not matched to a gene; V was cut back by 7 bases and J by 3 bases. This CDR3 contains 15 residues. CDR1 is MNHEY and CDR2 is SVGAGI in the germline V gene. The CDR3 region is CASITFIAGVYEQYF. CDR3 DNA sequence: TGTGCCAGCATTACCTTTATAGCGGGAGTCTACGAGCAGTACTTC.

V gene TRBV19 combines with J gene TRBJ2-1; D assignment may be TRBD1 or TRBD2 (6 bases each). Germline CDR1 is LNHDA and CDR2 is SQIVND (reference sequence). The CDR3 is made up of 15 amino acids. The ends were cut back, 6 bases at V and 7 bases at J, with 19 bases in the middle. The CDR3: CASSLRTGGKNEQFF. For the CDR3, the DNA is TGTGCCAGTAGCCTTAGGACCGGGGGCAAAAATGAGCAGTTCTTC. Supplemented by reference TRBV19 and TRBJ2-1, the full variable domain reads DGGITQSPKYLFRKEGQNVTLSCEQNLNHDAMYWYRQDPGQGLRLIYYSQIVNDFQKGDIAEGYSVSREKKESFPLTVTSAQKNPTAFYLCASSLRTGGKNEQFFGPGTRLTVL.

The chain combines TRBV19 with TRBJ2-7; perhaps TRBD2 as D (5 bases). The length of the CDR3 is 14 residues. V was trimmed by 3 bases and J by 0 bases, leaving 9 bases between them. CDR1 is LNHDA, CDR2 SQIVND, per germline (reference sequence). For the CDR3, the DNA is TGTGCCAGTAGTATGCTTCGGGACTCCTACGAGCAGTACTTC. This gives the protein CASSMLRDSYEQYF. The variable domain in full, completed from reference TRBV19 and TRBJ2-7, reads DGGITQSPKYLFRKEGQNVTLSCEQNLNHDAMYWYRQDPGQGLRLIYYSQIVNDFQKGDIAEGYSVSREKKESFPLTVTSAQKNPTAFYLCASSMLRDSYEQYFGPGTRLTVT.

The chain links TRBV7-9 to TRBJ2-7; D not certain. CDR3 length: 12 amino acids. Per the germline V gene, CDR1 is SEHNR and CDR2 is FQNEAQ (reference sequence). CDR3 nucleotide sequence: TGTGCAACCACTCCCCACCCCCGCGAGCAGTACTTC. Its translation is CATTPHPREQYF.

This sequence joins TRBV2 and TRBJ2-1; D may be TRBD2 (5 bases). V shed 7 bases and J shed 2 bases, with 6 bases lying between them. The germline V gene encodes CDR1 SNHLY and CDR2 FYNNEI. This CDR3 is 12 amino acids long. The CDR3 protein is CASTGAYNEQFF. The CDR3, as DNA: TGTGCCAGCACCGGGGCCTACAATGAGCAGTTCTTC.

The chain joins TRBV2 to TRBJ2-5, with D perhaps being TRBD1 or TRBD2 (5 bases each). The CDR3 has 13 residues. Germline CDR1 and CDR2: SNHLY and FYNNEI. V was pared by 11 bases and J by 5 bases, with 18 bases between. CDR3 nucleotides: TGTGCCGACGTCCGGGACCCAGGCGAGACCCAGTACTTC. Translation gives CADVRDPGETQYF.

This clone was picked up one time. CDR3 amino acids: CASSFGVRQGTQETQYF. CDR3 DNA sequence: TGTGCCAGCAGCTTCGGGGTGAGGCAGGGGACCCAAGAGACCCAGTACTTC. The rearrangement links TRBV5-4 to TRBJ2-5; weak D call: TRBD1 (6 bases). V was pared by 2 bases and J by 1 base, with 18 bases between. Per the germline V gene, CDR1 is SGHNT and CDR2 is YYREEE (reference sequence). This CDR3 region has 17 residues.

This clone showed up just a few times. The gene calls are TRBV10-3 and TRBJ1-2, with 8 bases matching TRBD1. V lost 10 bases to trimming and J lost 8 bases; unmatched junction nucleotides: 12. CDR1 and CDR2 from the germline V gene are ENHRY and SYGVKD. CDR3 length equals 13 residues. The DNA for the CDR3 is TGTGCCACCCTATCGAGACAGGGGAACGGCTACACCTTC. As protein: CATLSRQGNGYTF.

The J gene is TRBJ2-1, the V gene TRBV4-1; 8 nucleotides align to TRBD2. CDR1 MGHRA and CDR2 YSYEKL come from the germline V gene. With V trimmed by 4 bases and J by 0 bases, 8 bases remained unmatched. This CDR3 has 17 amino acids. CDR3 in DNA: TGCGCCAGCAGCCGCTCACTAGCGGCAAGCTCCTACAATGAGCAGTTCTTC. Amino acid sequence: CASSRSLAASSYNEQFF.

The genes are TRBV5-5 and TRBJ2-7, with D unresolved. Per germline, CDR1 SGHKS and CDR2 YYEKEE (reference sequence). There are 16 residues in the CDR3. V lost 2 bases to trimming and J lost 2 bases, with 17 bases between them. The CDR3 here is CASSFIWVRATYEQYF. The DNA for the CDR3 is TGTGCCAGCAGCTTTATCTGGGTAAGGGCCACCTACGAGCAGTACTTC.

V and J are TRBV18 and TRBJ2-7; D gene ambiguous. The germline V and J ends were trimmed by 0 bases and 0 bases, with 12 bases remaining between them. This CDR3 is 16 amino acids long. The germline CDR1 and CDR2 sequences are KGHSH and LQKENI. The CDR3 DNA follows: TGTGCCAGCTCACCACCGACCAACTCCCTCTCCTACGAGCAGTACTTC. It translates to CASSPPTNSLSYEQYF.

This clone was observed once. The chain uses TRBV7-9 and TRBJ2-5, with D unclear. The J call may be faulty, since TRBJ2-7 better matches the DNA end. The CDR3 consists of 14 residues. Germline V lookup: CDR1 SEHNR, CDR2 FQNEAQ (reference sequence). DNA for the CDR3: TGTGCCAGCAGCACCTTAGACCGTTCCTACGAGCAGTACTTC. It encodes CASSTLDRSYEQYF.

This sequence joins TRBV14 and TRBJ1-6; D remains ambiguous. V lost 6 bases to trimming and J lost 4 bases, with 4 bases between them. The CDR3 runs 12 residues. Looked up from germline, CDR1 is SGHDN and CDR2 is FVKESK. The chain's CDR3 is CASRSYNSPLHF. The CDR3 region has the DNA TGTGCCAGCAGGTCTTATAATTCACCCCTCCACTTT.

This clone was seen a few times. J is TRBJ2-1 and V is TRBV11-2; 9 bases agree with TRBD1. Germline V gene lookup returns CDR1 SGHAT and CDR2 FQNNGV. There are 12 residues in the CDR3. V was pared by 1 base and J by 15 bases, with 4 bases of the junction left unmatched. The CDR3 coding sequence is TGTGCCAGCAGCTTAGTCGGGACAGGGCCGTTCTTC. Translated, it gives CASSLVGTGPFF.

CDR3 coding DNA: TGTGCCTGGAGCGGGACGGCTAGCCAGCAGTACTTC. Translating gives CAWSGTASQQYF. The chain employs TRBV30 and TRBJ2-7; D may match TRBD1 or TRBD2 (5 bases each). V was clipped by 3 bases and J by 8 bases, with 14 bases between them. Germline CDR1 GTSNPN, CDR2 SVGIG (reference sequence). The CDR3 length is 12 residues.

The chain has TRBV9 and TRBJ1-1; D gene ambiguous. The CDR3 has 14 amino acids. CDR1 and CDR2 from the germline V gene are SGDLS and YYNGEE. Trimming shortened V by 0 bases and J by 5 bases, and 11 bases separated the two germline ends. The CDR3 loop is CASSVGVLGTEAFF. CDR3 DNA sequence: TGTGCCAGCAGCGTAGGAGTATTGGGAACTGAAGCTTTCTTT.

The chain joins TRBV6-4 to TRBJ2-7; possibly TRBD1 or TRBD2 for D (5 bases each). This CDR3 is 12 amino acids long. Per germline, CDR1 MRHNA and CDR2 SNTAGT. Deletions cut 5 bases from V and 9 bases from J, with 14 bases between. CDR3 amino acids: CASSYDRGGQYF. The CDR3, as DNA: TGTGCCAGCAGTTACGATCGGGGCGGGCAGTACTTC.

This clone came up a few times. The rearrangement joins TRBV11-1 to TRBJ2-7; TRBD2 matches at 7 bases. The CDR3 runs 14 residues. Germline V gene sequence: CDR1 SGHAT, CDR2 FQDESV (reference sequence). The V segment lost 4 bases and the J segment 1 base; nucleotides outside the gene matches: 4. The CDR3 here is CASSSQRDSYEQYF. Written as DNA, the CDR3 is TGTGCCAGCAGCTCCCAGCGGGATTCCTACGAGCAGTACTTC. Full variable domain (remainder filled in from reference TRBV11-1 and TRBJ2-7): EAEVAQSPRYKITEKSQAVAFWCDPISGHATLYWYRQILGQGPELLVQFQDESVVDDSQLPKDRFSAERLKGVDSTLKIQPAELGDSAMYLCASSSQRDSYEQYFGPGTRLTVT.

A remark on this clone: The junction departs from the called germline gene at one end, perhaps through a read error. J is TRBJ2-7 and V is TRBV7-6; 11 nucleotides align to TRBD2. The CDR3 extends over 15 amino acids. Germline V gives CDR1 SGHVS, CDR2 FNYEAQ. CDR3 nucleotides: TGTGCCAGCAGCCCACGACTAGCGGGACGGGCCGCGGTACACTTC. This translates into CASSPRLAGRAAVHF. The variable domain in full, completed from reference TRBV7-6 and TRBJ2-7, reads GAGVSQSPRYKVTKRGQDVALRCDPISGHVSLYWYRQALGQGPEFLTYFNYEAQQDKSGLPNDRFSAERPEGSISTLTIQRTEQRDSAMYRCASSPRLAGRAAVHFGPGTRLTVT.

This clone was counted between two and nine times. This chain links TRBV4-1 with TRBJ2-7, with 12 bases matching TRBD2. CDR3 length: 19 residues. The J segment lost 2 bases and the V segment lost 4 bases, leaving 15 bases of the junction unmatched. From germline, CDR1 is MGHRA and CDR2 YSYEKL. DNA of the CDR3: TGCGCCAGCAGCCCCCTTAGGACGACTAGCGGGAGCTTCCCCTACGAGCAGTACTTC. Protein: CASSPLRTTSGSFPYEQYF.

On this clone itself: An end of the junction differs from the germline gene, which may be a read error. The chain links TRBV20-1 to TRBJ2-7; no clear D gene. The CDR3 is made up of 11 amino acids. The germline CDR1 and CDR2 sequences are DFQATT and SNEGSKA (reference sequence). The CDR3 here is CSAREMGEQYF. The CDR3 bases are TGCAGTGCCAGAGAAATGGGCGAGCAGTACTTC.

This chain connects TRBV7-2 to TRBJ2-1, with 8 nucleotides matching TRBD2. The V gene end was trimmed by 2 bases and the J gene end by 7 bases; junction bases not matched to a gene: 10. The germline V gene encodes CDR1 SGHTA and CDR2 FQGNSA. This CDR3 contains 16 residues. CDR3 in DNA: TGTGCCAGCAGCTTATTTTTTGTCTCTAGCGGGAATGAGCAGTTCTTC. It yields the protein CASSLFFVSSGNEQFF.

This clone was counted a few times. The rearrangement uses TRBV27 and TRBJ2-2; D unclear. The CDR3 is 13 residues long. Germline assignment: CDR1 MNHEY and CDR2 SMNVEV (reference sequence). V shed 2 bases and J shed 3 bases, with 4 bases lying between them. DNA of the CDR3: TGTGCCAGCAGTTTACCATACACCGGGGAGCTGTTTTTT. Translated: CASSLPYTGELFF.

This sequence joins TRBV25-1 and TRBJ1-5; D not resolved. Germline V CDR1 and CDR2: MGHDK, SYGVNS. Trimming took 2 bases from V and 0 from J, leaving 5 bases between them. CDR3 size: 14 residues. The CDR3: CASSEADSNQPQHF. As DNA, the CDR3 is TGTGCCAGCAGTGAAGCGGATAGCAATCAGCCCCAGCATTTT.

The CDR3 DNA is TGTGCCATCAGTGGTGGGAACACCGGGGAGCTGTTTTTT. This translates into CAISGGNTGELFF. V and J are TRBV10-3 and TRBJ2-2; D gene unclear. CDR1 ENHRY and CDR2 SYGVKD come from the germline V gene. Trimming cost V 4 bases and J 1 base, with 4 bases left between them. The CDR3 runs to 13 residues.

This clone has just a few counts. The CDR3 protein is CASSQDSTGIYEQYF. CDR3 DNA sequence: TGCGCCAGCAGCCAAGATTCTACTGGAATATACGAGCAGTACTTC. This chain connects TRBV4-1 to TRBJ2-7; D remains unclear. The CDR3 length is 15 residues. Germline CDR1 is MGHRA and CDR2 is YSYEKL. Trimming shortened V by 0 bases and J by 4 bases, and 13 bases separated the two germline ends.

Written as DNA, the CDR3 is TGTGCCAGCAGCCCACGGGGGACTAGCGCCTACGAGCAGTACTTC. As protein: CASSPRGTSAYEQYF. The V and J genes are TRBV7-9 and TRBJ2-7; 10 bases align to TRBD2. Germline lookup yields CDR1 SEHNR and CDR2 FQNEAQ (reference sequence). V dropped 5 bases and J dropped 2; count of bases not matched to a gene: 6. This CDR3 spans 15 amino acids.

This clone was counted between two and nine times. This sample also contains other DNA sequences that code for the same CDR3. V is TRBV2 and J is TRBJ1-1; maybe TRBD1 (6 bases). Looked up from germline, CDR1 is SNHLY and CDR2 is FYNNEI. The ends were cut back, 6 bases at V and 4 bases at J, with 15 bases in the middle. This CDR3 region has 14 residues. The CDR3 loop reads CASRLGQGFTEAFF. CDR3 nucleotides: TGTGCCAGCAGATTAGGTCAGGGGTTCACTGAAGCTTTCTTT.

This chain uses TRBV15 with TRBJ1-5, with unresolved D. Germline CDR1 and CDR2: LNHNV and YYDKDF (reference sequence). CDR3 length: 14 residues. Trimming left V 0 bases short and J 5 bases short, with 8 bases between. CDR3 residues: CATSRDRYYQPQHF. As DNA, the CDR3 is TGTGCCACCAGCAGAGACAGGTACTATCAGCCCCAGCATTTT. Using reference TRBV15 and TRBJ1-5 for the parts outside the CDR3, the full variable domain is DAMVIQNPRYQVTQFGKPVTLSCSQTLNHNVMYWYQQKSSQAPKLLFHYYDKDFNNEADTPDNFQSRRPNTSFCFLDIRSPGLGDTAMYLCATSRDRYYQPQHFGDGTRLSIL.